The 3 T cell receptor beta chains presented below share a single source sample, sequenced in a study of cytotoxic CD8 clonotypes in ibrutinib-treated CLL. Clones were read by immunoSEQ multiplex PCR, and TCRdb kept only the in-frame ones, dropping some. The sample has tens of thousands of clones; roughly 83% are singletons. This specimen consisted of PBMCs, obtained after 12 months of ibrutinib treatment. These receptors all stem from a human donor with chronic lymphocytic leukemia.

A few counts support this clone. The rearrangement joins TRBV18 to TRBJ1-5, with 8 bases that match TRBD1. The CDR3 consists of 14 residues. Germline V lookup: CDR1 KGHSH, CDR2 LQKENI. V lost 3 bases to trimming and J lost 6 bases; unmatched junction nucleotides: 4. The CDR3 loop reads CASSPGQGGQPQHF. The CDR3 region has the DNA TGTGCCAGCTCACCCGGACAGGGCGGTCAGCCCCAGCATTTT.

The chain links TRBV4-3 to TRBJ2-6; no clear D. The CDR3 sequence is 16 residues long. Germline CDR1 is LGHNA and CDR2 is YSLEER. V was pared by 2 bases and J by 0 bases, with 8 bases between. CDR3: CASSQIAGSGANVLTF. CDR3 bases: TGCGCCAGCAGCCAAATTGCTGGCTCTGGGGCCAACGTCCTGACTTTC.

V and J are TRBV5-1 and TRBJ1-4; TRBD1 is a possible D gene (6 bases). Germline lookup yields CDR1 SGHRS and CDR2 YFSETQ. With 4 bases removed from V and 8 bases from J, the gap between germline ends came to 15 bases. The CDR3 is 14 amino acids. This chain's CDR3 is CASSPGVLDEKLFF. The CDR3 DNA is TGCGCCAGCAGCCCAGGGGTGTTGGACGAAAAACTGTTTTTT.